A selection of T cell receptor beta chains follows, all from one sample in a study of cytomegalovirus exposure and HLA in healthy donors. Libraries were prepared by immunoSEQ multiplex PCR; TCRdb keeps only in-frame clonotypes and omits some of them. In the table there are roughly 140,000 clones, over 70% of which are singletons. What was sequenced was PBMCs. The receptors here all came from a man younger than 40 in good health and CMV-seropositive. Both conserved end residues are trimmed from each CDR3. A row's size may be missing; if present it is once, few, many or a size class.

V,J,size,CDR3
TRBV6-1,TRBJ1-5,-,ASSEAAGGGSNQPQH
TRBV5-1,TRBJ2-3,-,ASSSAGLVTDTQY
TRBV19,TRBJ2-1,-,ASSIEFPNNEQF
TRBV30,TRBJ2-5,-,AWSPGGTQY
TRBV6-5,TRBJ1-4,-,ASSYWPLNEKLF
TRBV5-1,TRBJ1-2,-,ASSLGSRGYT
TRBV4-1,TRBJ2-7,-,ASSQAPGQAYEQY
TRBV5-4,TRBJ2-2,-,ASSGTSAPGELF
TRBV6-1,TRBJ2-4,-,ASSEKVGGAKNIQY
TRBV5-6,TRBJ2-3,-,ASSLGPGRSTDTQY
TRBV28,TRBJ2-2,-,ASRTTGASLAGELF
TRBV6-6,TRBJ2-5,-,ASGGQGEPETQY
TRBV2,TRBJ1-2,-,ASRDSYYGYT
TRBV5-4,TRBJ1-1,-,ASSFGVEATEAF
TRBV7-9,TRBJ2-1,-,ASRILAGGNEQF
TRBV5-1,TRBJ2-1,once,ASSGGLYNEQF
TRBV4-1,TRBJ1-5,-,ASSQGQGGNQPQH
TRBV14,TRBJ1-1,-,ASSHAAGTEAF
TRBV7-9,TRBJ1-5,-,ASSFEGVQPQH
TRBV7-9,TRBJ2-7,-,ASSFEGRSNEQY
TRBV28,TRBJ1-2,few,ASYPGGGGYT
TRBV5-1,TRBJ2-1,few,ASSLELVGAGQDEQF
TRBV19,TRBJ1-3,-,ASSTSSSGNTIY
TRBV10-1,TRBJ2-1,few,ASSDTGILSYNEQF
TRBV4-3,TRBJ1-5,-,ASSPHRGWDQPQH
TRBV27,TRBJ2-7,few,ASSLSGYHYEQY
TRBV6-1,TRBJ2-5,-,ASRFQGTRRETQY
TRBV7-9,TRBJ2-7,-,ASSVRSQGFNEQY
TRBV10-3,TRBJ2-6,once,AISGAGAGANVLT
TRBV5-4,TRBJ1-2,-,ASSLAEGGAYGYT
TRBV19,-,-,ASSIARYDEQY
TRBV10-3,TRBJ1-5,few,AISEEGTGIQPQH
TRBV29-1,TRBJ2-7,-,SVDVDNTYEQY
TRBV11-2,TRBJ1-4,-,ASSLEGQDVNEKLF
TRBV28,TRBJ1-2,-,AILPAGLYGYT
TRBV19,TRBJ1-2,-,ASSIVPYGYT
TRBV9,TRBJ2-1,once,ASSAGTSVAEQF
TRBV7-8,TRBJ1-5,once,ASRMGGDQPQH
TRBV29-1,TRBJ2-7,-,SVVRSAGPYEQY
TRBV10-2,TRBJ2-7,-,ASSEMGALEQY
TRBV9,TRBJ2-1,-,ASSVGRSSYNEQF
TRBV6-4,TRBJ2-7,-,ASSDLSGGTSGEQY
TRBV5-6,TRBJ2-3,-,ASSFPRTGWTDTQY
TRBV30,TRBJ2-7,-,AWTKRQGATGEQY
TRBV6-1,TRBJ2-5,-,ASRGDRSLGTQY
TRBV11-1,TRBJ1-1,-,ASSGGGTGGNTEAF
TRBV5-1,-,-,ASSFLQGSYEQY
TRBV6-5,TRBJ1-2,once,ASSAREFDGYT
TRBV7-8,TRBJ2-3,-,ASSLALGTGGTDTQY
TRBV6-1,TRBJ1-1,-,ASNGQVLDTTEAF
TRBV7-9,TRBJ2-7,-,ASSLRTSGSYEQY
TRBV6-1,TRBJ2-2,once,ASSGGQKNTGELF
TRBV18,TRBJ2-3,-,ASSPTSGIGTDTQY
TRBV6-5,TRBJ1-5,-,ASSSSGGGGQPQH
TRBV6-1,TRBJ2-7,-,ASSERGQLDEQY
TRBV11-2,TRBJ1-6,-,ASSLEGHGDSPLH
TRBV5-1,TRBJ2-5,-,ASSFQFEETQY